This T cell receptor beta chain was profiled in a study of PD-1 blockade in mismatch repair-deficient tumors. A note on this clone: One junction end does not reproduce the germline sequence, and a read error may be involved.

Germline V gene lookup returns CDR1 MDHEN and CDR2 SYDVKM. This CDR3 is built from 13 residues. All patients were mismatch repair deficient, assessed by either PCR or immunohistochemistry. Sequencing used immunoSEQ multiplex PCR; TCRdb keeps in-frame clones, though not all of them. The data show 60,000 to 75,000 clones, approximately 88% seen once. The V and J genes are TRBV28 and TRBJ2-5; D assignment may be TRBD1 or TRBD2 (5 bases each). The specimen comprised peripheral blood, sampled 52 weeks after starting pembrolizumab. The TCR comes from an adult with mismatch repair-deficient cancer. CDR3 coding DNA: TGTGCCAGCAGTTTACGATCACCGGGACCTCTGGACTTC. This sequence encodes CASSLRSPGPLDF.